This T cell receptor (beta chain) was observed in a study of T cell responses to AZD1222 COVID-19 vaccine. Regarding the study as a whole: As reported, nearly half of all spike-specific TCRs target variant regions that are unmutated.

Details on this clone: The antigen is not known.

CDR1 SEHNR and CDR2 FQNEAQ come from the germline V gene (reference sequence). This CDR3 is 14 amino acids long. V gave up 3 bases and J gave up 8 bases, with 16 bases separating them. Using immunoSEQ multiplex PCR, the repertoire was profiled, and TCRdb retains in-frame clones only, with some absent. The profile shows some 200,000 clones, 92% of them singletons. This sequence joins TRBV7-9 and TRBJ1-2; maybe TRBD1 (6 bases). The sequenced sample was peripheral blood, obtained on day 0 of AZD1222 vaccination. The source of this sequence is an adult in good health. The CDR3 region is CASSFYSTGRGYTF. The CDR3 DNA reads as TGTGCCAGCAGCTTTTACTCGACAGGCCGCGGCTACACCTTC.